Many counts were recorded for the clone carrying this T cell receptor beta chain. The data stem from a study of regulatory T cells in long-lasting Graves disease. Time point reported: newly diagnosed GD, antithyroid drugs for less than 3 months. PBMCs provided the RNA from which the TCR library was made. CDR3-region Arm-PCR and iRepertoire HTBI primers produced the TCR beta libraries. Each CDR3 protein is one row after TCRdb ran MiXCR on the multiplex PCR reads. The sample carries about half a million distinct CDR3 sequences, approximately 12% recorded once. The data also belong to a second study, concerning T cells in Graves' hyperthyroidism and ophthalmopathy. That investigation notes: Blood shared most expanded thyroid clonotypes above 0.001.

This sequence was found in a woman aged 30 to 39 with Graves disease. The sample here was peripheral blood mononuclear cells (PBMCs), taken at new diagnosis, from a patient treated with antithyroid drugs.

The CDR3 DNA follows: TGTGCCAGCAGTTCGGGCACGGTCGGAACCCAGCATTTT. This translates into CASSSGTVGTQHF. V gene TRBV28 combines with J gene TRBJ1-5, with D hard to call. The CDR3 is made up of 13 amino acids. V was clipped by 4 bases and J by 11 bases, with 15 bases between them. Germline assignment: CDR1 MDHEN and CDR2 SYDVKM.